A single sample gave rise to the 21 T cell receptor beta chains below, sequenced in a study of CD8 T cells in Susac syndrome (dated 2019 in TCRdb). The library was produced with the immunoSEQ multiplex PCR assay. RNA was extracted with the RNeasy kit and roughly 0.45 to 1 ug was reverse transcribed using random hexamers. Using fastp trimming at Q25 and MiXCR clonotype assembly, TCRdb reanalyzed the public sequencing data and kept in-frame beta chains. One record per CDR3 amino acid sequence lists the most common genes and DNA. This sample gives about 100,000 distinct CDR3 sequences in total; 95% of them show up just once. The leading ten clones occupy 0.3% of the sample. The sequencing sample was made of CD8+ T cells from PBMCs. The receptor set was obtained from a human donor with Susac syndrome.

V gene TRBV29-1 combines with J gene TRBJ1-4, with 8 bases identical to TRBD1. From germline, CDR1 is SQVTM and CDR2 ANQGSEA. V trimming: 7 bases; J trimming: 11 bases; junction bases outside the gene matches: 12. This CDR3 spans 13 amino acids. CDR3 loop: CSAITGGRGKLFF. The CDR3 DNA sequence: TGCAGCGCAATAACAGGGGGACGTGGGAAACTGTTTTTT.

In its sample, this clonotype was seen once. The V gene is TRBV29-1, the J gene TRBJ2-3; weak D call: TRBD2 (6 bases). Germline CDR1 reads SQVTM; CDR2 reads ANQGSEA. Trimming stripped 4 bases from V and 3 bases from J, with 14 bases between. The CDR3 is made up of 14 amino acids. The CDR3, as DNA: TGCAGCGTTGTCCTGGGACTTGGAACAGATACGCAGTATTTT. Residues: CSVVLGLGTDTQYF.

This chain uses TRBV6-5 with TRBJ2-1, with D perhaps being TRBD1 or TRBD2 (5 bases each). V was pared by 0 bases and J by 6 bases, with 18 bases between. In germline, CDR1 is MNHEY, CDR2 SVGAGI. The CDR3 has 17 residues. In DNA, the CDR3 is TGTGCCAGCAGTTACTCGGGGCCGGAGTTTCGGGGCAATGAGCAGTTCTTC. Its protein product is CASSYSGPEFRGNEQFF.

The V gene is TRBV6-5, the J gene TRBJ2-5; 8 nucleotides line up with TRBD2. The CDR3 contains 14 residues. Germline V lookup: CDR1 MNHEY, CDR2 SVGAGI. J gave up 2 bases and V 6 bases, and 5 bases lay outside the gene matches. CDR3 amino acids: CASRTAGEQETQYF. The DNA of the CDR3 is TGTGCCAGCAGGACAGCGGGGGAGCAAGAGACCCAGTACTTC.

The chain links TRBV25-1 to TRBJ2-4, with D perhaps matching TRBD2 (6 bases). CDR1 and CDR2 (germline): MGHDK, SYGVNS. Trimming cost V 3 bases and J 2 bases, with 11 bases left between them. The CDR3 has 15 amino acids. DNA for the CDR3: TGTGCCAGCAGTGACGGGGGACTCACCAAAAACATTCAGTACTTC. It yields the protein CASSDGGLTKNIQYF.

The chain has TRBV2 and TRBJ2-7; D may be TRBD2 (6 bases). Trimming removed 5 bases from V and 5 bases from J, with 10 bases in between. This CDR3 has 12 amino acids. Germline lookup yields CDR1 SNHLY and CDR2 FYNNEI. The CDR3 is CASSNGGDEQYF. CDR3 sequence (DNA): TGTGCCAGCAGTAATGGAGGGGACGAGCAGTACTTC.

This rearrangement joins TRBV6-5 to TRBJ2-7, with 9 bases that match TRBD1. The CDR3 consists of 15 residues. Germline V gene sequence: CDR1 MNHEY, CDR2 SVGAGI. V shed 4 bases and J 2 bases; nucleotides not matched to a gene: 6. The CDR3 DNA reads TGTGCCAGCAGTTCCACCGGGACAGGGACCTACGAGCAGTACTTC. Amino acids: CASSSTGTGTYEQYF.

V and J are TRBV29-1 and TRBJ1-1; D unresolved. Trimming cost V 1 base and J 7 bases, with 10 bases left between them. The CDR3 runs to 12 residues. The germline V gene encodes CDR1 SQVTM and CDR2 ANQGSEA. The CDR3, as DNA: TGCAGCGTTGAAGGGGCGGGTTATGAAGCTTTCTTT. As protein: CSVEGAGYEAFF.

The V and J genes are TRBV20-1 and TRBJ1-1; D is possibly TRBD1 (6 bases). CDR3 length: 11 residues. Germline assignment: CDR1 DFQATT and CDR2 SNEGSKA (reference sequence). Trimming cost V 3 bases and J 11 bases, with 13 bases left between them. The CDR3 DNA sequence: TGCAGTGCTAGGGACAGTGGATGGGCTTTCTTT. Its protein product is CSARDSGWAFF.

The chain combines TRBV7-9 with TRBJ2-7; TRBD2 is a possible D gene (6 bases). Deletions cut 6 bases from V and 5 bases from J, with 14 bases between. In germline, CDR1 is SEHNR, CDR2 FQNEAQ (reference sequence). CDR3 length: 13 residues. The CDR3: CASRTPGGNEQYF. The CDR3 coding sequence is TGTGCCAGCAGGACCCCCGGAGGGAACGAGCAGTACTTC.

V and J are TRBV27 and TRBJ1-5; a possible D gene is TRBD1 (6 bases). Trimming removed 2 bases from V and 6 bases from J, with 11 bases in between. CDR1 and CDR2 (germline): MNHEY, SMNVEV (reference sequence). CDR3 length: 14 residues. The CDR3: CASSLRGRGQPQHF. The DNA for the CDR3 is TGTGCCAGCAGTTTACGGGGGCGCGGTCAGCCCCAGCATTTT.

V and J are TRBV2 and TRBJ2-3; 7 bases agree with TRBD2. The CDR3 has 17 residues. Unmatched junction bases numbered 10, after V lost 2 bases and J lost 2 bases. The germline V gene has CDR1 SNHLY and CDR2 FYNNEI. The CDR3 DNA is TGTGCCAGCAGTGAAAGCGCTAGCGGAGTAACCACAGATACGCAGTATTTT. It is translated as CASSESASGVTTDTQYF. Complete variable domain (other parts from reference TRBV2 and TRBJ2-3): EPEVTQTPSHQVTQMGQEVILRCVPISNHLYFYWYRQILGQKVEFLVSFYNNEISEKSEIFDDQFSVERPDGSNFTLKIRSTKLEDSAMYFCASSESASGVTTDTQYFGPGTRLTVL.

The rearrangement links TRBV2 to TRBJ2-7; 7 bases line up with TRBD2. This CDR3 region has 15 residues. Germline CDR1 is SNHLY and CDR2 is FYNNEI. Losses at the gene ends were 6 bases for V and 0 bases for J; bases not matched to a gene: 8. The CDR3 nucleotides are TGTGCCAGCAGAGTCGCGGGAGCTCTCTCCTACGAGCAGTACTTC. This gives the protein CASRVAGALSYEQYF.

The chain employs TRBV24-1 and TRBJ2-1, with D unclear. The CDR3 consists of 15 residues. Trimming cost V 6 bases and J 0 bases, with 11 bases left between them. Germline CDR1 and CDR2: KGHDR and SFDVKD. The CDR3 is CATSSSLSSYNEQFF. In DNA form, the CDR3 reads TGTGCCACCAGTTCCTCCCTAAGCTCCTACAATGAGCAGTTCTTC.

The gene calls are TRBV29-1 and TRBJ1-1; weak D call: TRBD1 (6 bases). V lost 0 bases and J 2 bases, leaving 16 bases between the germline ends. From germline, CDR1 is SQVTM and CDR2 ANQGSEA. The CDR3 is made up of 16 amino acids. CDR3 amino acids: CSVEDPQGPVNTEAFF. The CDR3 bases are TGCAGCGTTGAAGATCCCCAGGGGCCGGTAAACACTGAAGCTTTCTTT.

The CDR3 protein is CASSLATGQAGELFF. For the CDR3, the DNA is TGCGCCAGCAGCTTGGCCACAGGTCAGGCCGGGGAGCTGTTTTTT. The chain recombines TRBV5-1 with TRBJ2-2, with D possibly matching TRBD1 (5 bases). V was cut by 0 bases and J by 6 bases, with 12 bases left in between. Per germline, CDR1 SGHRS and CDR2 YFSETQ. This CDR3 has 15 residues.

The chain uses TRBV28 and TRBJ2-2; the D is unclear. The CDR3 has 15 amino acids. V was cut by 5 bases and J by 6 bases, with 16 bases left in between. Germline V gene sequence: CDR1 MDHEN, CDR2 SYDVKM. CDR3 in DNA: TGTGCCAGCAGTCGGCCGGCCGGGTTATCCGGGGAGCTGTTTTTT. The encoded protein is CASSRPAGLSGELFF.

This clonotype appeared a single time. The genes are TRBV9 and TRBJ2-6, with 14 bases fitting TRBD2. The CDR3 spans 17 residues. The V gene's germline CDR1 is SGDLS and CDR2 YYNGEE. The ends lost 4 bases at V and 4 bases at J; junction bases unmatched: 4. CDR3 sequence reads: CASSPGLAGEGANVLTF. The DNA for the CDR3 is TGTGCCAGCAGCCCGGGACTAGCGGGGGAAGGGGCCAACGTCCTGACTTTC.

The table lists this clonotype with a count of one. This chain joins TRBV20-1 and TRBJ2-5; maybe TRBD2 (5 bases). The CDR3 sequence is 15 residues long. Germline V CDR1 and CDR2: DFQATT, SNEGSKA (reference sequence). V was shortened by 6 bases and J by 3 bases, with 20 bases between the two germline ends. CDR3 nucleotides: TGCAGTGCCCTAGGGCGACGGGGAGCCGAAGAGACCCAGTACTTC. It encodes CSALGRRGAEETQYF.

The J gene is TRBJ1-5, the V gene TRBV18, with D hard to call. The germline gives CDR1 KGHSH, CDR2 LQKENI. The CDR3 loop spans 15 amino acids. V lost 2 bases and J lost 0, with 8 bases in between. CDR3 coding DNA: TGTGCCAGCTCACCAGTGGAATCTAGCAATCAGCCCCAGCATTTT. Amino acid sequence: CASSPVESSNQPQHF.

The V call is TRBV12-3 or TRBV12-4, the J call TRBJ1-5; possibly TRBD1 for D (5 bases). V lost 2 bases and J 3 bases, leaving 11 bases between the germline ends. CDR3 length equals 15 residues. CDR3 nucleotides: TGTGCCAGCAGTTTAAGTTGGGGGTACAATCAGCCCCAGCATTTT. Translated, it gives CASSLSWGYNQPQHF.